Below are 21 T cell receptor beta chains sequenced from a single sample in a study of cytomegalovirus exposure and HLA in healthy donors. The PCR employed 60 Vbeta primers together with 13 Jbeta primers. The assay was immunoSEQ multiplex PCR, and TCRdb's table has in-frame clones only and misses some. The data contain under 250,000 clones, 75% to 80% of them singletons. The sequencing input was PBMCs. These receptors all come from a male donor in good health and CMV-seronegative.

V usage is TRBV28 and J usage is TRBJ2-2; 9 nucleotides match TRBD1. Germline values: CDR1 MDHEN, CDR2 SYDVKM. The CDR3 spans 14 residues. With V trimmed by 8 bases and J by 5 bases, 6 bases remained unmatched. The CDR3 loop reads CASQGQGMTGELFF. The CDR3 nucleotides read TGTGCCAGCCAAGGACAGGGGATGACCGGGGAGCTGTTTTTT.

The rearrangement links TRBV30 to TRBJ2-5; the D gene is possibly TRBD1 (6 bases). The germline V and J ends were trimmed by 1 base and 7 bases, with 13 bases remaining between them. The CDR3 is 13 amino acids. Germline CDR1 and CDR2: GTSNPN and SVGIG (reference sequence). As DNA, the CDR3 is TGTGCCTGGAGTGGGGCAGGGGCGGTGACCCAGTACTTC. It encodes CAWSGAGAVTQYF.

This clone was observed a few times. The rearrangement uses TRBV4-1 and TRBJ1-2, with D possibly being TRBD1 (6 bases). Looked up from germline, CDR1 is MGHRA and CDR2 is YSYEKL. The ends were cut back, 4 bases at V and 8 bases at J, with 20 bases in the middle. The CDR3 covers 15 residues. CDR3 protein: CASSLGQNGRGGYTF. Here the CDR3 DNA reads TGCGCCAGCAGCCTAGGACAGAATGGACGTGGCGGCTACACCTTC.

The chain has TRBV5-1 and TRBJ1-1; weak D call: TRBD1 (5 bases). This CDR3 comprises 15 residues. With 1 base removed from V and 0 bases from J, the gap between germline ends came to 10 bases. The germline CDR1 and CDR2 sequences are SGHRS and YFSETQ. CDR3 sequence reads: CASSLSQGMNTEAFF. Here the CDR3 DNA reads TGCGCCAGCAGCTTGAGCCAGGGAATGAACACTGAAGCTTTCTTT.

Only a few counts were recorded for this clone. This sequence joins TRBV4-2 and TRBJ2-5, with D perhaps TRBD1 (6 bases). V was cut by 0 bases and J by 4 bases, with 15 bases left in between. CDR1 LGHNA and CDR2 YNFKEQ come from the germline V gene. The length of the CDR3 is 16 residues. CDR3 sequence reads: CASSQDGSAGAETQYF. The DNA for the CDR3 is TGTGCCAGCAGCCAAGATGGGTCGGCAGGGGCAGAGACCCAGTACTTC.

The J gene is TRBJ2-2, the V gene TRBV7-4; no reliable D call. This CDR3 has 16 residues. Germline V CDR1 and CDR2: SGHVT, SQSDAQ. Trimming cost V 5 bases and J 1 base, with 14 bases left between them. CDR3: CASSPSRVQNTGELFF. CDR3 DNA: TGTGCCAGCAGCCCCAGCCGGGTGCAGAACACCGGGGAGCTGTTTTTT.

The J gene is TRBJ1-4, the V gene TRBV6-5; D gene uncertain. Trimming took off 7 bases at V and 5 bases at J, with 11 bases between the two ends. Germline V gene lookup returns CDR1 MNHEY and CDR2 SVGAGI. The CDR3 totals 13 residues. The CDR3 coding sequence is TGTGCCAGCAAGGCAGGATCGAATGAAAAACTGTTTTTT. Protein: CASKAGSNEKLFF.

As for this clone: Other DNA sequences in the sample encode the same CDR3. The V and J genes are TRBV29-1 and TRBJ1-1, with TRBD1 matching over 11 bases. Germline assignment: CDR1 SQVTM and CDR2 ANQGSEA. The V gene end was trimmed by 7 bases and the J gene end by 5 bases; junction bases not matched to a gene: 3. The length of the CDR3 is 12 residues. In DNA form, the CDR3 reads TGCAGCGCGGGACAGGGGGGAACTGAAGCTTTCTTT. This gives the protein CSAGQGGTEAFF.

The rearrangement links TRBV7-2 to TRBJ2-5; D might be TRBD1 (6 bases). In germline, CDR1 is SGHTA, CDR2 FQGNSA. Trimming removed 5 bases from V and 3 bases from J, with 10 bases in between. This CDR3 is built from 13 residues. In DNA, the CDR3 is TGTGCCAGCAGCCGCAGGGGTGAAGAGACCCAGTACTTC. Protein product: CASSRRGEETQYF.

This clone is a singleton in its sample. This rearrangement joins TRBV12-5 to TRBJ2-4, with a possible D match to TRBD2 (7 bases). V lost 6 bases to trimming and J lost 0 bases, with 24 bases between them. The germline V gene encodes CDR1 LGHNT and CDR2 FRNRAP. The CDR3 covers 19 residues. As DNA, the CDR3 is TGTGCTAGTGGCCACGCAATTGGGCGGGGGCCAGGAGCCAAAAACATTCAGTACTTC. Translating it yields CASGHAIGRGPGAKNIQYF.

V gene TRBV29-1 combines with J gene TRBJ1-1; TRBD1 is a possible D gene (5 bases). This CDR3 region has 11 residues. The V gene lost 7 bases and the J gene lost 5 bases, with 11 bases spanning the gap. The V gene's germline CDR1 is SQVTM and CDR2 ANQGSEA. In nucleotides, the CDR3 is TGCAGCGAGGGGCTCCGGACTGAAGCTTTCTTT. Its translation: CSEGLRTEAFF.

In this sample, this clone turned up a few times. The chain employs TRBV5-6 and TRBJ2-3, with 8 positions matching TRBD1. Trimming took 5 bases from V and 1 from J; bases not matched to a gene: 6. The CDR3 length is 15 residues. Germline assignment: CDR1 SGHDT and CDR2 YYEEEE. CDR3 nucleotides: TGTGCCAGCAGGAATCGCAGGGGGCGCACAGATACGCAGTATTTT. This translates into CASRNRRGRTDTQYF. The full variable domain, completed using reference TRBV5-6 and TRBJ2-3, is DAGVTQSPTHLIKTRGQQVTLRCSPKSGHDTVSWYQQALGQGPQFIFQYYEEEERQRGNFPDRFSGHQFPNYSSELNVNALLLGDSALYLCASRNRRGRTDTQYFGPGTRLTVL.

The chain joins TRBV6-5 to TRBJ1-2, with D perhaps TRBD1 (6 bases). The V gene lost 0 bases and the J gene lost 4 bases, with 12 bases spanning the gap. CDR3 length: 15 residues. The germline V gene encodes CDR1 MNHEY and CDR2 SVGAGI. The CDR3 coding sequence is TGTGCCAGCAGTTACTCACAGGGTATAAGCTATGGCTACACCTTC. Protein product: CASSYSQGISYGYTF.

This rearrangement joins TRBV6-5 to TRBJ1-5; no clear D. V lost 0 bases and J lost 3, with 12 bases in between. CDR3 length: 16 residues. Germline values: CDR1 MNHEY, CDR2 SVGAGI. The chain's CDR3 is CASSYSNIPDNQPQHF. Written as DNA, the CDR3 is TGTGCCAGCAGTTACTCGAACATTCCAGACAATCAGCCCCAGCATTTT.

This chain links TRBV5-1 with TRBJ2-1, with 11 bases matching TRBD2. The CDR3 spans 16 residues. Unmatched junction bases numbered 11, after V lost 4 bases and J lost 8 bases. Germline loops: CDR1 SGHRS, CDR2 YFSETQ. The CDR3 reads CASSTPLAGGRDEQFF. CDR3 DNA: TGCGCCAGCAGCACTCCTCTAGCGGGGGGTAGGGATGAGCAGTTCTTC. Combining the CDR3 with reference TRBV5-1 and TRBJ2-1 gives the whole variable domain KAGVTQTPRYLIKTRGQQVTLSCSPISGHRSVSWYQQTPGQGLQFLFEYFSETQRNKGNFPGRFSGRQFSNSRSEMNVSTLELGDSALYLCASSTPLAGGRDEQFFGPGTRLTVL.

This chain joins TRBV14 and TRBJ2-5; 8 positions match TRBD1. The CDR3 consists of 15 residues. Germline CDR1 SGHDN, CDR2 FVKESK. The J segment lost 10 bases and the V segment lost 0 bases, leaving 10 bases of the junction unmatched. The CDR3 DNA reads as TGTGCCAGCAGCCAAGATTCTCGCTACAGGGGGGTCCAGTACTTC. Protein sequence: CASSQDSRYRGVQYF.

This clone was seen only once. This rearrangement joins TRBV25-1 to TRBJ2-2, with TRBD2 as a possible D gene (5 bases). The CDR3 covers 14 residues. Per germline, CDR1 MGHDK and CDR2 SYGVNS. V was cut by 4 bases and J by 1 base, with 7 bases left in between. CDR3 sequence: CASSVAGNTGELFF. In DNA form, the CDR3 reads TGTGCCAGCAGTGTCGCGGGGAACACCGGGGAGCTGTTTTTT.

The chain carries TRBV28 and TRBJ1-5, with D tentatively TRBD1 (5 bases). Germline CDR1 reads MDHEN; CDR2 reads SYDVKM. The CDR3 has 18 amino acids. V was cut by 1 base and J by 2 bases, with 18 bases left in between. CDR3 nucleotide sequence: TGTGCCAGCAGTTTATATGGGCAGGGCATGTTTGGCAATCAGCCCCAGCATTTT. This sequence encodes CASSLYGQGMFGNQPQHF. Full variable domain (outside the CDR3, taken from reference TRBV28 and TRBJ1-5): DVKVTQSSRYLVKRTGEKVFLECVQDMDHENMFWYRQDPGLGLRLIYFSYDVKMKEKGDIPEGYSVSREKKERFSLILESASTNQTSMYLCASSLYGQGMFGNQPQHFGDGTRLSIL.

This chain uses TRBV7-8 with TRBJ2-3; D ambiguous. Trimming cost V 6 bases and J 8 bases, with 15 bases left between them. This CDR3 region has 13 residues. The germline V gene has CDR1 SGHVS and CDR2 FQNEAQ. CDR3 residues: CASSLTTPGTQYF. CDR3 DNA sequence: TGTGCCAGCAGTTTGACGACCCCGGGTACGCAGTATTTT. Looking up the rest from reference TRBV7-8 and TRBJ2-3 gives the full variable domain: GAGVSQSPRYKVAKRGQDVALRCDPISGHVSLFWYQQALGQGPEFLTYFQNEAQLDKSGLPSDRFFAERPEGSVSTLKIQRTQQEDSAVYLCASSLTTPGTQYFGPGTRLTVL.

This clone appeared once. V usage is TRBV19 and J usage is TRBJ2-5, with 10 bases aligning to TRBD1. Germline V gives CDR1 LNHDA, CDR2 SQIVND (reference sequence). The CDR3 totals 15 residues. After removal of 8 bases from V and 5 bases from J, the junction contained 11 bases not matched to a gene. Written as DNA, the CDR3 is TGTGCCAGTCGCCCTGAGACAGGGGGCGACGAGACCCAGTACTTC. Protein product: CASRPETGGDETQYF.

This chain joins TRBV6-1 and TRBJ2-7; 14 bases are shared with TRBD2. This CDR3 has 18 amino acids. The germline CDR1 and CDR2 sequences are MNHNS and SASEGT. The V and J ends lost 3 bases and 6 bases, in that order; junction bases with no gene match: 13. CDR3 amino acids: CASSDPSPGLAGVREQYF. The CDR3 DNA is TGTGCCAGCAGTGACCCCTCTCCGGGACTAGCGGGAGTTCGCGAGCAGTACTTC.